This T cell receptor beta chain was identified during a study of OX40 agonist ivuxolimab in advanced cancers. Whole-study findings and limits: By week 6 at 0.1 to 3.0 mg/kg, blood CD4+ and CD8+ T cells had expanded clonally.

A history of autoimmune disease or systemic immunosuppression excluded patients. Assay: immunoSEQ multiplex PCR; the TCRdb copy retains only in-frame clones and omits some. The sample contains about 67,000 clones, roughly 88% of which appear only once. Remarks on this clone: Its antigen is undetermined.

V was trimmed by 2 bases and J by 3 bases, leaving 11 bases between them. The CDR3 runs to 14 residues. Germline values: CDR1 SGHDT, CDR2 YYEEEE. The rearrangement joins TRBV5-6 to TRBJ1-2; tentative D call: TRBD1 (6 bases). The clonotype comes from an adult with an advanced solid tumor such as melanoma, head and neck, liver or kidney cancer. The source was CD4+ or CD8+ T cells sorted from blood, collected in a trial of the OX40 agonist ivuxolimab. CDR3 protein: CASSFWGADYGYTF. The DNA for the CDR3 is TGTGCCAGCAGCTTTTGGGGGGCAGACTATGGCTACACCTTC. Together with reference TRBV5-6 and TRBJ1-2, the CDR3 gives the full variable domain: DAGVTQSPTHLIKTRGQQVTLRCSPKSGHDTVSWYQQALGQGPQFIFQYYEEEERQRGNFPDRFSGHQFPNYSSELNVNALLLGDSALYLCASSFWGADYGYTFGSGTRLTVV.